The rows below give T cell receptor beta chains drawn from one sample of a study of T cell repertoires in cytomegalovirus infection. TCRdb redid the calling of the reads with MiXCR, one entry per CDR3 protein. The sample includes approximately 500,000 distinct CDR3 sequences, 15% to 20% of them seen just once. The sequenced material came from CD8+ T cells from PBMCs. The source of these receptors is a human donor in good health (CMV status not recorded). Some clones in this sample may be carry-over from other donors' samples. Both conserved end residues are part of each CDR3. The D gene is left open where the match is weak. The size entry is marked missing in some rows and otherwise reads once, few, many or a size class.

abundance: -; j_gene: TRBJ1-2; d_gene: -; v_gene: TRBV2; CDR3aa: CATPGLWDGYTF; CDR3nt: TGTGCCACCCCGGGCCTCTGGGATGGCTACACCTTC
abundance: -; j_gene: TRBJ1-2; d_gene: TRBD1; v_gene: TRBV27; CDR3aa: CASRGQTSNYGYTF; CDR3nt: TGTGCCAGCAGGGGACAGACCTCTAACTATGGCTACACCTTC
abundance: many; j_gene: TRBJ2-7; d_gene: TRBD1; v_gene: TRBV19; CDR3aa: CASSMGQGWTYEQYF; CDR3nt: TGTGCCAGTAGTATGGGACAGGGGTGGACCTACGAGCAGTACTTC
abundance: -; j_gene: TRBJ2-2; d_gene: -; v_gene: TRBV27; CDR3aa: CASSLGILSSGELFF; CDR3nt: TGTGCCAGCAGTTTAGGAATACTATCATCCGGGGAGCTGTTTTTT
abundance: many; j_gene: TRBJ2-1; d_gene: TRBD2; v_gene: TRBV7-3; CDR3aa: CASSLKAGSSYNEQFF; CDR3nt: TGTGCCAGCAGCTTAAAAGCGGGGAGCTCCTACAATGAGCAGTTCTTC
abundance: many; j_gene: TRBJ1-4; d_gene: -; v_gene: TRBV15; CDR3aa: CATSSRGGNEKLFF; CDR3nt: TGTGCCACCAGCTCCCGGGGAGGGAATGAAAAACTGTTTTTT
abundance: many; j_gene: TRBJ2-1; d_gene: -; v_gene: TRBV6-2/TRBV6-3; CDR3aa: CASSYRDVWGEQFF; CDR3nt: TGTGCCAGCAGTTACAGGGATGTCTGGGGTGAGCAGTTCTTC
abundance: -; j_gene: TRBJ1-1; d_gene: -; v_gene: TRBV11-2; CDR3aa: CASRLAGKGGMAFF; CDR3nt: TGTGCCAGCAGATTGGCCGGGAAAGGGGGAATGGCTTTCTTT
abundance: many; j_gene: TRBJ2-2; d_gene: -; v_gene: TRBV7-8; CDR3aa: CASSLPDFDKGNTGELFF; CDR3nt: TGTGCCAGCAGCTTACCAGACTTTGACAAGGGGAACACCGGGGAGCTGTTTTTT
abundance: few; j_gene: TRBJ2-7; d_gene: -; v_gene: TRBV9; CDR3aa: CASSNRLGEQYF; CDR3nt: TGTGCCAGCAGCAACAGGCTTGGTGAGCAGTACTTC
abundance: many; j_gene: TRBJ2-5; d_gene: TRBD1; v_gene: TRBV6-1; CDR3aa: CASRQYRTGGQETQYF; CDR3nt: TGTGCCAGCAGGCAATATAGGACAGGGGGCCAAGAGACCCAGTACTTC
abundance: many; j_gene: TRBJ1-1; d_gene: -; v_gene: TRBV7-2; CDR3aa: CASSLVGLGDTEAFF; CDR3nt: TGTGCCAGCAGCTTAGTGGGACTTGGGGACACTGAAGCTTTCTTT
abundance: many; j_gene: TRBJ2-5; d_gene: -; v_gene: TRBV7-8; CDR3aa: CASELGYRETQYF; CDR3nt: TGTGCCAGCGAATTAGGATACCGAGAGACCCAGTACTTC
abundance: many; j_gene: TRBJ1-2; d_gene: -; v_gene: TRBV30; CDR3aa: CAWSIIPYGYTF; CDR3nt: TGTGCCTGGAGTATAATTCCCTATGGCTACACCTTC
abundance: many; j_gene: TRBJ1-6; d_gene: TRBD1; v_gene: TRBV12-3/TRBV12-4; CDR3aa: CASSPSGTVNSPLHF; CDR3nt: TGTGCCAGCAGCCCCTCCGGGACAGTCAATTCACCCCTCCACTTT
abundance: -; j_gene: TRBJ2-1; d_gene: -; v_gene: TRBV4-1; CDR3aa: CASSPWESGAYNEQFF; CDR3nt: TGCGCCAGCAGCCCATGGGAGTCAGGGGCCTACAATGAGCAGTTCTTC
abundance: -; j_gene: TRBJ1-5; d_gene: -; v_gene: TRBV19; CDR3aa: CASSHRSNQPQHF; CDR3nt: TGTGCCAGTAGCCACCGATCTAATCAGCCCCAGCATTTT
abundance: many; j_gene: TRBJ2-7; d_gene: TRBD2; v_gene: TRBV2; CDR3aa: CASRGLAGERGSYEQYF; CDR3nt: TGTGCCAGCAGAGGACTAGCGGGAGAACGGGGCTCCTACGAGCAGTACTTC
abundance: few; j_gene: TRBJ2-3; d_gene: -; v_gene: TRBV14; CDR3aa: CARGTPPTDTQYF; CDR3nt: TGTGCCAGAGGGACTCCCCCCACAGATACGCAGTATTTT
abundance: many; j_gene: TRBJ2-5; d_gene: -; v_gene: TRBV11-2; CDR3aa: CASSFGGTAGDGSQETQYF; CDR3nt: TGTGCCAGCAGCTTTGGGGGGACGGCAGGGGATGGGTCACAAGAGACCCAGTACTTC
abundance: -; j_gene: TRBJ1-1; d_gene: -; v_gene: TRBV5-1; CDR3aa: CASHGWGGEGTEAFF; CDR3nt: TGCGCCAGCCATGGGTGGGGGGGGGAGGGCACTGAAGCTTTCTTT
abundance: few; j_gene: TRBJ2-1; d_gene: TRBD1; v_gene: TRBV29-1; CDR3aa: CSVSGTGNEQFF; CDR3nt: TGCAGCGTTTCAGGGACAGGGAATGAGCAGTTCTTC
abundance: -; j_gene: TRBJ1-2; d_gene: -; v_gene: TRBV20-1; CDR3aa: CSAPGGDSLLGYGYTF; CDR3nt: TGCAGTGCCCCTGGGGGGGATTCCCTCCTGGGATATGGCTACACCTTC
abundance: many; j_gene: TRBJ1-3; d_gene: -; v_gene: TRBV7-2; CDR3aa: CASSSRIGNTIYF; CDR3nt: TGTGCCAGCAGTTCTCGAATTGGAAACACCATATATTTT
abundance: few; j_gene: TRBJ1-5; d_gene: -; v_gene: TRBV7-9; CDR3aa: CASSARQNQPQHF; CDR3nt: TGTGCCAGCAGCGCCCGACAGAATCAGCCCCAGCATTTT
abundance: many; j_gene: TRBJ2-7; d_gene: -; v_gene: TRBV29-1; CDR3aa: CSVELAGLSYEQYF; CDR3nt: TGCAGCGTTGAGTTGGCGGGTCTCTCCTACGAGCAGTACTTC
abundance: many; j_gene: TRBJ2-3; d_gene: -; v_gene: TRBV28; CDR3aa: CASSQGPMADTQYF; CDR3nt: TGTGCCAGCAGTCAAGGACCCATGGCAGATACGCAGTATTTT
abundance: many; j_gene: TRBJ2-3; d_gene: -; v_gene: TRBV27; CDR3aa: CASSLPTDTQYF; CDR3nt: TGTGCCAGCAGTTTACCCACAGATACGCAGTATTTT
abundance: -; j_gene: TRBJ2-1; d_gene: -; v_gene: TRBV13; CDR3aa: CASSSHDKYEQFF; CDR3nt: TGTGCCAGCAGCTCCCATGACAAGTATGAGCAGTTCTTC